Listed below are T cell receptor beta chains from one sample, sequenced in a study. TCRdb re-derived calls from the 5' RACE reads in MiXCR, one entry per CDR3 protein. The repertoire consists of about 32,000 distinct CDR3 sequences, with approximately 25% occurring once and the leading ten covering 4.3%. The sequencing sample was made of memory CD4+ T cells sorted from blood. These receptors all come from a female donor with breast cancer. Both conserved end residues are part of each CDR3. A D gene is named only where the DNA matches it firmly. Size tells how often a clone was seen (once, few, many) or the class of an expanded clone, and some rows leave it out.

cdr3_length d_call j_call v_call clone_size cdr3_aa cdr3_nt
14 - TRBJ1-5 TRBV12-3/TRBV12-4 - CASSLGQSNQPQHF TGTGCCAGCAGTTTAGGACAGAGCAATCAGCCCCAGCATTTT
13 TRBD2 TRBJ2-5 TRBV9 - CAGGRDYQETQYF TGTGCCGGCGGGAGGGACTACCAAGAGACCCAGTACTTC
16 TRBD1 TRBJ1-6 TRBV4-1 - CASSQGGTGRNSPLHF TGCGCCAGCAGCCAAGGGGGGACAGGCCGTAATTCACCCCTCCACTTT
16 TRBD1 TRBJ1-4 TRBV6-5 - CASSYYYGTGDEKLFF TGTGCCAGCAGTTACTATTACGGGACAGGGGATGAAAAACTGTTTTTT
12 - TRBJ1-1 TRBV4-1 many CASSQINTEAFF TGCGCCAGCAGCCAAATTAACACTGAAGCTTTCTTT
14 TRBD1 TRBJ1-5 TRBV15 - CTTSRDRGNQPQHF TGTACCACCAGTCGGGACAGGGGGAATCAGCCCCAGCATTTT
14 - TRBJ2-5 TRBV12-3/TRBV12-4 - CASSFRQLQETQYF TGTGCCAGCAGTTTCAGACAGTTACAAGAGACCCAGTACTTC
13 - TRBJ2-3 TRBV25-1 many CASSDPFSDTQYF TGTGCCAGCAGTGATCCCTTTTCGGATACGCAGTATTTT
15 - TRBJ2-7 TRBV28 few CASSFFRTTLREQYF TGTGCCAGCAGTTTCTTCCGGACCACACTGCGGGAGCAGTACTTC
18 TRBD2 TRBJ2-3 TRBV27 - CASSFLTSGTPSTDTQYF TGTGCCAGCAGTTTTTTGACTAGCGGAACCCCTAGCACAGATACGCAGTATTTT
14 - TRBJ1-1 TRBV7-9 - CASGLGGPNTEAFF TGTGCCAGCGGCTTAGGAGGCCCTAACACTGAAGCTTTCTTT
20 TRBD2 TRBJ2-1 TRBV4-1 many CASSPTPGLAGGSPGNEQFF TGCGCCAGCAGTCCCACCCCGGGACTAGCGGGAGGGAGTCCGGGCAATGAGCAGTTCTTC
16 - TRBJ2-2 TRBV7-9 few CASSSTLVSNTGELFF TGTGCCAGCAGCTCGACATTAGTCTCGAACACCGGGGAGCTGTTTTTT
17 TRBD2 TRBJ2-1 TRBV4-3 few CASSQELAGGTNNEQFF TGCGCCAGCAGCCAGGAATTAGCGGGGGGTACCAACAATGAGCAGTTCTTC
12 - TRBJ2-2 TRBV27 many CASSLYPGELFF TGTGCCAGCAGTTTATATCCCGGGGAGCTGTTTTTT
15 TRBD1 TRBJ1-1 TRBV9 - CASSVTPGQDTEAFF TGTGCCAGCAGCGTAACCCCCGGACAGGACACTGAAGCTTTCTTT
15 - TRBJ2-1 TRBV9 many CASSDTREGANEQFF TGTGCCAGCAGCGACACAAGGGAGGGGGCGAATGAGCAGTTCTTC
16 TRBD1 TRBJ2-7 TRBV4-2 - CASSHTPGQGRYEQYF TGTGCCAGCAGCCATACTCCGGGACAGGGACGCTACGAGCAGTACTTC
14 - TRBJ1-5 TRBV20-1 - CSARDHRGNQPQHF TGCAGTGCTAGAGATCACAGGGGCAATCAGCCCCAGCATTTT
14 - TRBJ2-1 TRBV5-1 few CASSPLRVNNEQFF TGTGCCAGCAGCCCCTTAAGAGTTAACAATGAGCAGTTCTTC
15 - TRBJ1-2 TRBV12-3/TRBV12-4 many CASSTVGTANYGYTF TGTGCCAGCAGCACTGTTGGGACGGCGAACTATGGCTACACCTTC
16 - TRBJ2-3 TRBV4-2 - CASSPYRSSSQETQYF TGTGCCAGCAGCCCATACAGGTCATCATCACAAGAGACCCAGTATTTT
15 TRBD1 TRBJ2-7 TRBV7-9 few CASRRVGQGANEQYF TGTGCCAGCAGACGAGTGGGACAGGGGGCCAACGAGCAGTACTTC
13 TRBD2 TRBJ2-7 TRBV9 - CASSPAGGGEQYF TGTGCCAGCAGCCCAGCGGGAGGGGGCGAGCAGTACTTC
12 - TRBJ2-7 TRBV10-3 - CAISFSGGEQYF TGTGCCATCAGTTTCTCAGGCGGCGAGCAGTACTTC
16 - TRBJ1-6 TRBV9 - CASSAGPHARNSPLHF TGTGCCAGCAGCGCCGGCCCCCATGCAAGGAATTCACCCCTCCACTTT
14 - TRBJ1-4 TRBV27 many CASRAALTNEKLFF TGTGCCAGCAGGGCAGCCCTAACTAATGAAAAACTGTTTTTT
15 TRBD2 TRBJ2-7 TRBV6-5 - CASSYGTSGMYEQYF TGTGCCAGCAGTTACGGGACTAGCGGGATGTACGAGCAGTACTTC
17 - TRBJ2-1 TRBV5-1 medium-sized CASIPSGAGVNYNEQFF TGCGCCAGCATCCCTTCGGGGGCGGGGGTGAATTACAATGAGCAGTTCTTC
14 - TRBJ2-7 TRBV5-4 - CASSLPGPSYEQYF TGTGCCAGCAGCTTGCCGGGACCGTCCTACGAGCAGTACTTC
15 - TRBJ2-7 TRBV6-5 few CASSQDGRGSYEQYF TGTGCCAGCAGTCAGGACGGCCGGGGTTCCTACGAGCAGTACTTC
16 - TRBJ1-1 TRBV6-2/TRBV6-3 medium-sized CASSFRGTRLGTEAFF TGTGCCAGCAGTTTTCGGGGCACCAGATTGGGCACTGAAGCTTTCTTT
13 - TRBJ2-3 TRBV27 many CASSLMDTDTQYF TGTGCCAGCAGTTTAATGGACACAGATACGCAGTATTTT
13 - TRBJ2-7 TRBV24-1 few CATSEGRNYEQYF TGTGCCACCAGTGAGGGCAGGAACTACGAGCAGTACTTC
14 - TRBJ2-7 TRBV9 many CASSVWAGPYEQYF TGTGCCAGCAGCGTGTGGGCAGGGCCCTACGAGCAGTACTTC
16 - TRBJ2-1 TRBV7-2 - CASSSNPLGSYNEQFF TGTGCCAGCAGCTCGAACCCGTTGGGCTCCTACAATGAGCAGTTCTTC
16 TRBD1 TRBJ2-2 TRBV6-5 - CASSSRTGAGTGELFF TGTGCCAGCAGCTCCCGGACAGGGGCAGGGACCGGGGAGCTGTTTTTT
13 - TRBJ2-7 TRBV15 - CATSENTNGEQYF TGTGCCACCAGCGAGAATACGAACGGGGAGCAGTACTTC
15 - TRBJ1-4 TRBV10-3 few CAISESGATNEKLFF TGTGCCATCAGTGAGTCGGGGGCAACTAATGAAAAACTGTTTTTT
14 - TRBJ2-7 TRBV7-2 many CASSLAPYSREQYF TGTGCCAGCAGCTTAGCGCCTTATAGTCGCGAGCAGTACTTC
14 - TRBJ2-7 TRBV28 few CASSPGAGGDEQYF TGTGCCAGCAGTCCTGGGGCAGGGGGGGACGAGCAGTACTTC
13 - TRBJ1-1 TRBV4-1 - CASSQVGKPEAFF TGCGCCAGCAGCCAAGTAGGGAAGCCTGAAGCTTTCTTT
14 - TRBJ2-1 TRBV20-1 many CSASNRGGGNEQFF TGCAGTGCCTCGAACAGGGGAGGGGGCAATGAGCAGTTCTTC
15 TRBD1 TRBJ1-3 TRBV5-6 - CAGSKQGSSGNTIYF TGTGCCGGCAGTAAACAGGGGAGCTCTGGAAACACCATATATTTT
13 - TRBJ2-3 TRBV12-3/TRBV12-4 once CASSPPPADTQYF TGTGCCAGCAGCCCCCCCCCAGCAGATACGCAGTATTTT
16 - TRBJ1-6 TRBV3-1 few CASSQSSGGPNSPLHF TGTGCCAGCAGCCAATCCTCTGGAGGGCCCAATTCACCCCTCCACTTT
15 - TRBJ2-7 TRBV12-3/TRBV12-4 - CASSLLGTPAYEQYF TGTGCCAGCAGTTTACTTGGGACACCAGCCTACGAGCAGTACTTC
13 TRBD1 TRBJ2-3 TRBV15 - CATEDRDTDTQYF TGTGCCACCGAGGACAGGGACACAGATACGCAGTATTTT
16 TRBD1 TRBJ2-6 TRBV27 many CASSPTGPHGANVLTF TGTGCCAGCAGCCCGACAGGGCCCCATGGGGCCAACGTCCTGACTTTC
14 TRBD1 TRBJ1-2 TRBV12-3/TRBV12-4 many CASSPGGTGFGYTF TGTGCCAGCAGTCCGGGCGGGACAGGGTTTGGCTACACCTTC
15 TRBD2 TRBJ2-1 TRBV9 many CASSRASGTYNEQFF TGTGCCAGCAGCAGGGCTAGCGGGACCTACAATGAGCAGTTCTTC
13 TRBD1 TRBJ2-1 TRBV4-2 - CASSKTGDTEQFF TGTGCCAGCAGCAAGACAGGGGATACTGAGCAGTTCTTC
16 - TRBJ2-1 TRBV4-2 many CATGGPGQSSYNEQFF TGTGCCACAGGGGGGCCAGGCCAGTCCTCCTACAATGAGCAGTTCTTC
13 - TRBJ1-1 TRBV6-6 many CASSYSGGTEAFF TGTGCCAGCAGTTACTCGGGGGGCACTGAAGCTTTCTTT
14 - TRBJ2-7 TRBV30 few CAWSIRGDVWEQYF TGTGCCTGGAGTATCAGGGGGGACGTCTGGGAGCAGTACTTC
12 - TRBJ2-1 TRBV7-6 - CASSSNHNEQFF TGTGCCAGCAGCTCAAACCACAATGAGCAGTTCTTC
17 - TRBJ2-6 TRBV4-3 many CASSQGRASSGANVLTF TGCGCCAGCAGCCAGGGACGGGCAAGCTCTGGGGCCAACGTCCTGACTTTC
13 - TRBJ2-7 TRBV6-2/TRBV6-3 many CASSPRGPYGQYF TGTGCCAGCAGCCCCCGCGGACCCTACGGGCAGTACTTC